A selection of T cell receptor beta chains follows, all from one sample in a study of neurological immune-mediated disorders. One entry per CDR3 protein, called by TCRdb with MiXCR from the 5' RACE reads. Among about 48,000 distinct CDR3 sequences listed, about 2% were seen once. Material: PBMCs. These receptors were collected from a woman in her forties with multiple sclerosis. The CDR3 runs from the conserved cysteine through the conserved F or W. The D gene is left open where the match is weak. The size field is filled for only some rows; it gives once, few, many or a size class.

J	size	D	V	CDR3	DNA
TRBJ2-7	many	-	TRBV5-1	CASSLLTANYEQYF	TGCGCCAGCAGCTTATTAACAGCTAATTACGAGCAGTACTTC
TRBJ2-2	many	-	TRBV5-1	CASKGADAGELFF	TGCGCCAGCAAAGGGGCGGATGCCGGGGAGCTGTTTTTT
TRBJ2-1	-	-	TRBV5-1	CASSLRYTSTENEQFF	TGCGCCAGCAGCTTGAGATATACTAGCACAGAGAATGAGCAGTTCTTC
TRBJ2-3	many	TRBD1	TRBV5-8	CASSSSGQGLSDTQYF	TGTGCCAGCAGCTCTTCGGGACAGGGACTTTCTGATACGCAGTATTTT
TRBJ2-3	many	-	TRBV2	CAKEVIRADTQYF	TGTGCCAAAGAGGTGATAAGGGCAGATACGCAGTATTTT
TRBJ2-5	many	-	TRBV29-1	CSVDGQPQETQYF	TGCAGCGTTGATGGACAGCCCCAAGAGACCCAGTACTTC
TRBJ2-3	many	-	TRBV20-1	CSARSGDTQYF	TGCAGTGCTCGTTCGGGGGATACGCAGTATTTT
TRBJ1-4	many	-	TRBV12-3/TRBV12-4	CASSLEGREKLFF	TGTGCCAGCAGTTTAGAGGGCAGGGAAAAACTGTTTTTT
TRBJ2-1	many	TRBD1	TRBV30	CACPDRGRSPDEQFF	TGTGCCTGTCCGGACAGGGGGCGGTCGCCCGATGAGCAGTTCTTC
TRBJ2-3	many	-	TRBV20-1	CSAPRLGGPTDTQYF	TGCAGTGCCCCTCGCCTCGGCGGGCCCACAGATACGCAGTATTTT
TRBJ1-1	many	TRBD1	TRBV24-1	CATSDPLNGQGGLFF	TGTGCCACCAGTGACCCGCTCAACGGACAGGGAGGTCTTTTCTTT
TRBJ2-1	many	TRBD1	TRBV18	CASSPLEDRLNEQFF	TGTGCCAGCTCACCACTAGAGGACAGGTTGAATGAGCAGTTCTTC
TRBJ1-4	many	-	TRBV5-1	CASSPRAGSNEKLFF	TGCGCCAGCAGCCCCCGGGCAGGATCGAATGAAAAACTGTTTTTT
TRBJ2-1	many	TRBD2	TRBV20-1	CSPGRSSGVDEQFF	TGCAGTCCTGGGAGGAGTAGCGGGGTCGATGAGCAGTTCTTC
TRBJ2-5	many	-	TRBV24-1	CATSDSDSFGQGTQYF	TGTGCCACCAGTGACTCTGACTCCTTCGGCCAAGGGACCCAGTACTTC
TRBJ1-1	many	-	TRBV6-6	CASSYSRTLREAFF	TGTGCCAGCAGTTACTCCCGGACCCTCCGGGAAGCTTTCTTT
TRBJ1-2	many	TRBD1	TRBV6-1	CASSDQGAYGYTF	TGTGCCAGCAGTGACCAGGGGGCCTATGGCTACACCTTC
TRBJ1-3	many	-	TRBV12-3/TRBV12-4	CASSSPGSGNTIYF	TGTGCCAGCAGTTCCCCAGGCTCTGGAAACACCATATATTTT
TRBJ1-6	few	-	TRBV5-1	CASSLSPPSDSPLHF	TGCGCCAGCAGCTTGAGCCCCCCATCGGACTCACCCCTCCACTTT
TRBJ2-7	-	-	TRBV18	CASSPAGRADEQYF	TGTGCCAGCTCTCCTGCTGGAAGGGCCGACGAGCAGTACTTC
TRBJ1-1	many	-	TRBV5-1	CASSLLGAGNTEAFF	TGCGCCAGCAGCTTGTTGGGGGCAGGTAACACTGAAGCTTTCTTT
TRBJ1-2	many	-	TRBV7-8	CASSPQGPYGYTF	TGTGCCAGCAGCCCCCAGGGTCCCTATGGCTACACCTTC
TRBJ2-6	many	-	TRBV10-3	CAISEEGWTGANVLTF	TGTGCCATCAGTGAAGAGGGGTGGACCGGGGCCAACGTCCTGACTTTC
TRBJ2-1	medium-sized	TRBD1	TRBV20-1	CSAIGTVTEQFF	TGCAGTGCTATTGGGACAGTTACTGAGCAGTTCTTC
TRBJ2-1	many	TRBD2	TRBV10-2	CASITAGTSGAGEQFF	TGCGCCAGTATAACTGCCGGGACTAGCGGGGCGGGGGAGCAGTTCTTC
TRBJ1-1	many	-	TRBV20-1	CSARDFLVSGSEAFF	TGCAGTGCTAGAGATTTTTTAGTGTCAGGGTCTGAAGCTTTCTTT